What follows is one T cell receptor beta chain and its context. Sequencing targeted expressed TCRB transcripts, as all isolated RNA had been reverse transcribed. Clones were read by immunoSEQ multiplex PCR, and TCRdb kept only the in-frame ones, dropping some. The sample holds around 330,000 clones; 9.5% to 12% are singletons and the top ten take roughly 0.016%. This CDR3 comprises 13 residues. Trimming took 1 base from V and 5 from J, leaving 8 bases between them. CDR1 is KGHSH and CDR2 is LQKENI in the germline V gene. The data were obtained in a study of beta chain features in type 1 diabetes. This sequence was found in a woman in her 30s in good health. The chain recombines TRBV18 with TRBJ2-5; no clear D. Sequencing was done on a sample of naive CD4+ T cells from blood. CDR3 sequence: CASSPRVGETQYF. The CDR3 DNA sequence: TGTGCCAGCTCACCACGAGTCGGGGAGACCCAGTACTTC.